The clone carrying this T cell receptor (beta chain) was recorded once. Original data processing: It was from reference gene primer amplification that nucleated cell counts were estimated. Assay used: immunoSEQ multiplex PCR; TCRdb lists only in-frame clones, some missing. For V, J and clone size, that table is used; D and trimming come from the DNA. This table has 470,000 or so clones, roughly 88% appearing once. This entry comes from a study of blood T cell repertoires in COVID-19. For the study at large: Whether acute or convalescent, the COVID-19 samples came from the United States, Italy and Spain. PBMCs, B-cell-depleted T cells, or T cells provided the cDNA or gDNA that made up the material.

This CDR3 contains 12 residues. CDR1 and CDR2 (germline): LNHDA, SQIVND (reference sequence). V was clipped by 7 bases and J by 10 bases, with 11 bases between them. This chain uses TRBV19 with TRBJ1-6, with D tentatively TRBD1 (5 bases). Sequencing used peripheral blood. This TCR was recovered from a human donor in a cohort sampled during active COVID-19. CDR3 nucleotide sequence: TGTGCCAGTACACACCGACAGTCACCCCTCCACTTT. Translating gives CASTHRQSPLHF.